This TCR beta chain stems from a study of T cells in Graves' hyperthyroidism and ophthalmopathy. Study-level results: Blood samples included most of the expanded thyroid clonotypes exceeding 0.001. From stable hyperthyroidism, ophthalmopathy was separated by a 13 V-J model.

Germline V gene lookup returns CDR1 SGHTA and CDR2 FQGNSA. This CDR3 has 17 amino acids. Amplification yielded TCR beta CDR3 regions, with RNA transcripts as the source. The HTBI set primed first-round TCR CDR3 RT-PCR. TCRdb re-called the multiplex PCR reads with MiXCR, one entry per CDR3 protein. The sample yields roughly 510,000 distinct CDR3 sequences, 40% to 55% seen once. As to this clonotype: Its cognate antigen is unknown.

The receptor was isolated from an adult woman with Graves' disease, either hyperthyroidism or ophthalmopathy (not recorded which). The sequenced sample consisted of peripheral blood or thyroid tissue (not recorded which). This chain connects TRBV7-2 to TRBJ2-7, with 13 bases identical to TRBD2. The J call may not be correct, given that the DNA end is closer to TRBJ2-1. The CDR3 is CASSSFPTSGGNNEQFF. CDR3 bases: TGTGCCAGCAGCTCTTTCCCGACTAGCGGGGGGAACAATGAGCAGTTCTTC.